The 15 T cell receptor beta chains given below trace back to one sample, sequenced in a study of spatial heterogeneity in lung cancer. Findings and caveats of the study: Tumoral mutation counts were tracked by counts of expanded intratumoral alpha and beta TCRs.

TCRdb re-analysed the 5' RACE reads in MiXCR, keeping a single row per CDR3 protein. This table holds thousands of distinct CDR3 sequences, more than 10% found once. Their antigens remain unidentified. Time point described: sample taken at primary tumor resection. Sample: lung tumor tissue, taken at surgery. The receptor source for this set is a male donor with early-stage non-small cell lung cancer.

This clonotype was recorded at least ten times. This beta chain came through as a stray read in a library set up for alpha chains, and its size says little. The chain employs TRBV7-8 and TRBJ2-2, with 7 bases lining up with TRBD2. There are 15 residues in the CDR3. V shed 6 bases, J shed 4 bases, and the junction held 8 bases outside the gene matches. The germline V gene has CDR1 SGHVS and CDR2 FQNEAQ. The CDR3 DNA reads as TGTGCCAGCAGTCCGGGGGGAGGACCCACCGGGGAGCTGTTTTTT. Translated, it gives CASSPGGGPTGELFF.

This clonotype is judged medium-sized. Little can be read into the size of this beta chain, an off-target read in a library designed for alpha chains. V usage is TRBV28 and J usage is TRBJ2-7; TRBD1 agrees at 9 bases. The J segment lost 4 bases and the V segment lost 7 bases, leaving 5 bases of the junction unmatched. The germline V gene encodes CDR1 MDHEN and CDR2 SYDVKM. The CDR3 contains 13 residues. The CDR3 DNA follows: TGTGCCAGCAAATGGACAGGGGATTACGAGCAGTACTTC. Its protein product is CASKWTGDYEQYF. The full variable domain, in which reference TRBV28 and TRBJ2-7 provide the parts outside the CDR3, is DVKVTQSSRYLVKRTGEKVFLECVQDMDHENMFWYRQDPGLGLRLIYFSYDVKMKEKGDIPEGYSVSREKKERFSLILESASTNQTSMYLCASKWTGDYEQYFGPGTRLTVT.

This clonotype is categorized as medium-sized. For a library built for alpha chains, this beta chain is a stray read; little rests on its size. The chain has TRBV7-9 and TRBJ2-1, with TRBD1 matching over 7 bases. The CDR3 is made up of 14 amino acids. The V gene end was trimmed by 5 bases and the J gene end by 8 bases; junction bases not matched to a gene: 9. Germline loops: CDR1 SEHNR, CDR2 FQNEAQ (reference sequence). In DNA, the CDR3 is TGTGCCAGCAGCATCCGACAGGGATGGGATGAGCAGTTCTTC. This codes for CASSIRQGWDEQFF.

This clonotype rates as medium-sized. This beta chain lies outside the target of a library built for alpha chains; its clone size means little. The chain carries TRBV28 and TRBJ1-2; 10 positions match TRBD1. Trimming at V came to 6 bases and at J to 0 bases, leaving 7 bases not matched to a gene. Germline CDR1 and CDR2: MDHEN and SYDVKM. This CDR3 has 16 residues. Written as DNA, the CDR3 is TGTGCCAGCAGACCCCATGGACAGGGGGCTAACTATGGCTACACCTTC. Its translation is CASRPHGQGANYGYTF.

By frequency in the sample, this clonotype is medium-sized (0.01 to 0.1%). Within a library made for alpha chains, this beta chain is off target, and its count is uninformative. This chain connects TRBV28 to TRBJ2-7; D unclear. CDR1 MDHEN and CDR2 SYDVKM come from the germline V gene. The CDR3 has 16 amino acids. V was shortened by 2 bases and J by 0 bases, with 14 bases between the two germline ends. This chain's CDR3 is CASSLPGSPVSYEQYF. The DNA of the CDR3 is TGTGCCAGCAGTTTACCCGGTAGCCCGGTCTCCTACGAGCAGTACTTC.

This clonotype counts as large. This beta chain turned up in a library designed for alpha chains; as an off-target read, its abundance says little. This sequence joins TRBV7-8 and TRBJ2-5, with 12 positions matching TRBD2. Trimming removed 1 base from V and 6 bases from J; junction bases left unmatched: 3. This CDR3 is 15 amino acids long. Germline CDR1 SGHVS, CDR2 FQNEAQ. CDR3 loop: CASSLVGLAGKTQYF. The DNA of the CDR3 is TGTGCCAGCAGCTTAGTAGGACTAGCGGGAAAGACCCAGTACTTC.

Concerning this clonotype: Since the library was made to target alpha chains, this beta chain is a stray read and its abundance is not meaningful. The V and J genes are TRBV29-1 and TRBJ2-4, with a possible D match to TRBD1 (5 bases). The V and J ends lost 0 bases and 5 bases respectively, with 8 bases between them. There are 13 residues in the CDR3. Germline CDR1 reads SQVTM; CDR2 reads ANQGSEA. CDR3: CSVEEGRENIQYF. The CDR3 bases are TGCAGCGTTGAAGAGGGCAGGGAAAACATTCAGTACTTC. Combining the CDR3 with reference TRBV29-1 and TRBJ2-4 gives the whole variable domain SAVISQKPSRDICQRGTSLTIQCQVDSQVTMMFWYRQQPGQSLTLIATANQGSEATYESGFVIDKFPISRPNLTFSTLTVSNMSPEDSSIYLCSVEEGRENIQYFGAGTRLSVL.

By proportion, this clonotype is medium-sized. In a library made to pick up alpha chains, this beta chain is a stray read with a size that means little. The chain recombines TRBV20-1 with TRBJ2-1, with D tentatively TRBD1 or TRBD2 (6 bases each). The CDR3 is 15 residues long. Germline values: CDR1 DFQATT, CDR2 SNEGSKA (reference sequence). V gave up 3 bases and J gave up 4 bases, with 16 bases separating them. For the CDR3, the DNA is TGCAGTGCTAGTGGCCTAACGGGGGCGTACAATGAGCAGTTCTTC. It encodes CSASGLTGAYNEQFF.

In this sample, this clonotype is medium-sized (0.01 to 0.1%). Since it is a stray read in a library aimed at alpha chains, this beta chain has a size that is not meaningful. CDR3 amino acids: CASSLGEVAGYTF. The CDR3 nucleotides read TGTGCCAGCAGCTTAGGCGAGGTGGCGGGCTACACCTTC. J is TRBJ1-2 and V is TRBV7-9, with D unresolved. Germline CDR1 reads SEHNR; CDR2 reads FQNEAQ (reference sequence). Trimming shortened V by 1 base and J by 8 bases, and 11 bases separated the two germline ends. The CDR3 has 13 residues.

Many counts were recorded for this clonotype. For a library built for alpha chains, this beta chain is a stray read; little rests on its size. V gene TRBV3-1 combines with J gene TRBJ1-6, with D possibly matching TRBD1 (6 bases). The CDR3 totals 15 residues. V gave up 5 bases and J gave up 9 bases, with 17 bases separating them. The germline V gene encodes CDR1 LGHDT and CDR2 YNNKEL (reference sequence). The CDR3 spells CASSTRAGASSPLHF. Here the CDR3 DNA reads TGTGCCAGCAGCACCCGGGCAGGGGCAAGTTCACCCCTCCACTTT.

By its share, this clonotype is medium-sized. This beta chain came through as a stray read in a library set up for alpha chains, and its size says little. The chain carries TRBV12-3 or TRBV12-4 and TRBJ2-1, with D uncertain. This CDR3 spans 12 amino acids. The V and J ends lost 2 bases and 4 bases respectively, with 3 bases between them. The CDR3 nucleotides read TGTGCCAGCAGTTTATCGTACAATGAGCAGTTCTTC. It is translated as CASSLSYNEQFF.

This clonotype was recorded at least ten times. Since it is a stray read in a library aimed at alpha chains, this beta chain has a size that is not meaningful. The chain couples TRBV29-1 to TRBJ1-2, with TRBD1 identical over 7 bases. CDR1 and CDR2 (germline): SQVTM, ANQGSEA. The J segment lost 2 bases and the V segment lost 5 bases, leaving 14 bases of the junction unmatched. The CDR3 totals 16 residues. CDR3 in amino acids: CSVLDPGRGSNYGYTF. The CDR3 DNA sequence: TGCAGCGTTTTGGATCCGGGCAGGGGGTCCAACTATGGCTACACCTTC.

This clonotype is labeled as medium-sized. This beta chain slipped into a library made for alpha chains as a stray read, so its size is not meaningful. CDR3 amino acids: CASSHRTGGRYEQYF. The CDR3 DNA sequence: TGTGCCAGCAGTCACCGGACAGGGGGCAGATACGAGCAGTACTTC. The rearrangement links TRBV28 to TRBJ2-7; TRBD1 agrees at 11 bases. Per the germline V gene, CDR1 is MDHEN and CDR2 is SYDVKM. Germline trimming cut 5 bases from V and 4 bases from J; bases unmatched to any gene: 7. The CDR3 is 15 residues long.

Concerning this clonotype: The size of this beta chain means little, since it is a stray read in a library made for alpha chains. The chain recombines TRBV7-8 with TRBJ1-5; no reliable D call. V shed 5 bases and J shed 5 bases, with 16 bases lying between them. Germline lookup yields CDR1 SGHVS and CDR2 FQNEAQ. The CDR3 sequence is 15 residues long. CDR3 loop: CASSLEHRADQPQHF. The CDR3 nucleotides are TGTGCCAGCAGCCTGGAGCATAGGGCTGATCAGCCCCAGCATTTT.

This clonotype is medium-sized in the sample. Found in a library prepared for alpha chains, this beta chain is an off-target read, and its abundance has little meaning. The CDR3 reads CASSYGTKHNSPLHF. The CDR3 DNA reads TGTGCCAGCAGTTACGGGACAAAGCATAATTCACCCCTCCACTTT. V usage is TRBV6-5 and J usage is TRBJ1-6, with TRBD1 as a possible D gene (6 bases). The length of the CDR3 is 15 residues. V was clipped by 2 bases and J by 5 bases, with 10 bases between them. Germline CDR1 is MNHEY and CDR2 is SVGAGI.